Ten or more counts support the clone carrying this TCR beta chain. The antigen remains unidentified. Quantitative molecular-barcoded 5'-RACE generated the TCR beta libraries. TCRdb re-called the 5' RACE reads through MiXCR, storing one row per CDR3 protein. Of under 250,000 distinct CDR3 sequences listed, 20% to 30% are singletons. The V end was cut by 6 bases, the J end by 5 bases, with 12 bases between. The CDR3 loop spans 13 amino acids. This sample is drawn from a study of CD8 T cells in ankylosing spondylitis. Study-wide results and caveats: Earlier authors reported some of these motif variants in reactive arthritis synovial fluid and blood.

Input material: blood, either unsorted or a sorted T cell fraction (not recorded which). The receptor was derived from a male donor with ankylosing spondylitis or in good health (not recorded which). The V and J genes are TRBV12-3 or TRBV12-4 and TRBJ2-3; D might be TRBD1 (6 bases). Written as DNA, the CDR3 is TGTGCCAGCAGGGCACTAGGGGGAGATACGCAGTATTTT. It yields the protein CASRALGGDTQYF.